This TCR beta chain was captured by sequencing in a study of siplizumab effects on memory and regulatory T cells. Libraries were prepared by immunoSEQ multiplex PCR; TCRdb keeps only in-frame clonotypes and omits some of them. Of tens of thousands of clones listed, 75% to 90% are singletons. Input material: memory CD4+ T cells sorted from blood. This receptor was obtained from a human donor in good health.

The CDR3 DNA follows: TGTGCCAGCAGAACCTCCAGGGCTCAGGGTAATGAAAAACTGTTTTTT. Translation gives CASRTSRAQGNEKLFF. The rearrangement uses TRBV28 and TRBJ1-4; perhaps TRBD1 as D (5 bases). The V end was cut by 6 bases, the J end by 4 bases, with 18 bases between. Germline-derived CDR1 and CDR2 are MDHEN and SYDVKM. This CDR3 contains 16 residues.